Included here is one TCR beta chain sequence, with context. As yet, its antigen is unknown. These data originate in a study of vaccination and CD4 T cells after COVID-19. The study's findings and limits: Within convalescent individuals, 304 out of 307 vaccine-specific clones proved to be spike mono-reactive. With convalescent patients, a median about 90% of reactive clones emerged solely after vaccination.

Cultured CD4+ T-cell DNA underwent Oncomine TCR Beta short-read sequencing. MiXCR, run by TCRdb on the PCR reads, gives a single entry per CDR3 protein. The sample includes around 11,000 distinct CDR3 sequences, 50% to 60% of them seen just once. This sample's treatment: roughly 10-day PBMC culture with coronavirus spike peptide pools or control peptides (ViraFEST assay). Peptide-pool expansion of antigen-specific T cells preceded TCR sequencing in ViraFEST. The J segment lost 0 bases and the V segment lost 3 bases, leaving 10 bases of the junction unmatched. Germline V gene lookup returns CDR1 MNHNS and CDR2 SASEGT. This CDR3 is built from 17 residues.

The sequence derives from a human donor who had recovered from COVID-19. V and J are TRBV6-1 and TRBJ2-7; 8 bases match TRBD1. The sample consisted of CD4+ T cells from blood, cultured in vitro. The CDR3 DNA follows: TGTGCCAGCAGTGACAGCCGGCGGACAGGGACCTCCTACGAGCAGTACTTC. It translates to CASSDSRRTGTSYEQYF.